Listed below are T cell receptor beta chains from one sample, sequenced in a study of blood T cell repertoires in COVID-19. Only in-frame clones appear in the TCRdb table, and some are missing; sequencing was by immunoSEQ multiplex PCR. The data hold 490,000 or so clones, with about 85% observed a single time. Material: PBMCs or T cells enriched from blood (not recorded which). These TCRs come from a woman in her sixties or seventies who had recovered from COVID-19. Each CDR3 is given with its conserved first and last residue. Each record gives: D gene, V gene, J gene, clone size, CDR3 protein, CDR3 DNA. D genes are given only for firm matches. Rows may omit the clone size; those that give it use once, few, many or a size class.

NA	TRBV18	TRBJ1-1	NA	CASSLASLNTEAFF	TGTGCCAGCTCACTTGCGTCACTGAACACTGAAGCTTTCTTT
NA	TRBV2	TRBJ1-2	NA	CASSEEYGLGGYTF	TGTGCCAGCAGTGAAGAGTATGGACTCGGGGGCTACACCTTC
TRBD1	TRBV19	TRBJ2-3	NA	CASSMTGGGTQYF	TGTGCCAGTAGTATGACAGGGGGCGGTACGCAGTATTTT
NA	TRBV18	TRBJ1-4	few	CASSPDRLGNEKLFF	TGTGCCAGCTCACCAGACAGGCTGGGGAATGAAAAACTGTTTTTT
NA	TRBV7-9	TRBJ1-6	NA	CASSLDKSNSPLHF	TGTGCCAGCAGCTTAGATAAGAGTAATTCACCCCTCCACTTT
TRBD2	TRBV6-5	TRBJ2-5	once	CASSSRLADNRETQYF	TGTGCCAGCAGTTCCAGACTAGCGGACAACCGAGAGACCCAGTACTTC
TRBD2	TRBV19	TRBJ2-7	NA	CASSLAGGSYEQYF	TGTGCCAGTAGCCTAGCGGGGGGCTCCTACGAGCAGTACTTC
NA	TRBV6-4	TRBJ1-6	NA	CASSGPLRDEDSPLHF	TGTGCCAGCAGTGGTCCCCTCAGGGATGAGGATTCACCCCTCCACTTT
TRBD1	TRBV7-8	TRBJ1-2	NA	CASSYHQGDYGYTF	TGTGCCAGCAGCTACCATCAGGGGGACTATGGCTACACCTTC
TRBD1	TRBV27	TRBJ1-1	NA	CASSSTRTGVGTEAFF	TGTGCCAGCAGTTCAACACGTACAGGGGTAGGCACTGAAGCTTTCTTT
TRBD1	TRBV19	TRBJ1-5	NA	CASSRDRARYSNQPQHF	TGTGCCAGTAGCAGGGACAGGGCACGGTATAGCAATCAGCCCCAGCATTTT
TRBD1	TRBV5-1	TRBJ1-5	NA	CASSPGTGAGQPQHF	TGCGCCAGCAGCCCTGGGACAGGGGCAGGTCAGCCCCAGCATTTT
NA	TRBV10-3	TRBJ1-2	NA	CAISESGGEIGYGYTF	TGTGCCATCAGTGAGTCCGGAGGGGAGATAGGCTATGGCTACACCTTC
NA	TRBV6-1	TRBJ2-6	once	CASSEFPSGANVLTF	TGTGCCAGCAGTGAATTCCCGTCTGGGGCCAACGTCCTGACTTTC
TRBD1	TRBV2	TRBJ2-7	NA	CASIGQGFYEQYF	TGTGCCAGCATCGGACAGGGGTTCTACGAGCAGTACTTC
TRBD1	TRBV5-1	TRBJ1-1	NA	CASSLGFGQGGTEAFF	TGCGCCAGCAGCTTGGGGTTCGGGCAGGGGGGAACTGAAGCTTTCTTT
TRBD1	TRBV5-1	TRBJ1-2	few	CASSLDRALYGYTF	TGCGCCAGCAGCCTTGACAGGGCCCTCTATGGCTACACCTTC
NA	TRBV7-6	TRBJ2-7	once	CASSLYSQVGEQYF	TGTGCCAGCAGCTTGTATTCTCAGGTCGGCGAGCAGTACTTC
NA	TRBV11-2	TRBJ2-5	NA	CASSLSAVEETQYF	TGTGCCAGCAGCTTATCAGCGGTGGAGGAGACCCAGTACTTC
TRBD1	TRBV2	TRBJ2-5	few	CASSERTGGRETQYF	TGTGCCAGCAGTGAAAGGACAGGGGGCCGGGAGACCCAGTACTTC
NA	TRBV11-2	TRBJ2-6	once	CASSLDLVRANVLTF	TGTGCCAGCAGCTTAGATCTAGTACGGGCCAACGTCCTGACTTTC
NA	TRBV24-1	TRBJ2-1	NA	CATSDPYPDSYNEQFF	TGTGCCACCAGTGATCCATACCCGGACAGCTACAATGAGCAGTTCTTC
NA	TRBV27	TRBJ1-6	few	CASSLSSGGNSPLHF	TGTGCCAGCAGTTTATCGTCAGGAGGGAATTCACCCCTCCACTTT
NA	TRBV7-8	TRBJ1-3	NA	CASSTRPGHPGNTIYF	TGTGCCAGCAGCACACGGCCAGGGCATCCTGGAAACACCATATATTTT
TRBD2	TRBV6-5	TRBJ2-2	once	CASTRGGPTGELFF	TGTGCCAGCACACGGGGGGGGCCCACCGGGGAGCTGTTTTTT
TRBD1	TRBV6-5	TRBJ1-2	NA	CASIDRVGGYTF	TGTGCCAGCATCGACAGGGTCGGAGGCTACACCTTC